The rows below give T cell receptor beta chains drawn from one sample of a study of T cells after yellow fever vaccination. Using its own MiXCR run on the 5' RACE reads, TCRdb lists one record per CDR3 protein. The repertoire includes about 13,000 distinct CDR3 sequences, 4.5% to 5% of them detected once, and roughly 48% sits in the top ten. Here the sequenced sample was PBMCs, either bulk or a sorted T-cell subset (CD4+, CD8+, memory, or dextramer-sorted; not recorded which), taken 45 days after the yellow fever booster vaccination. All receptors derive from a man aged 25-45 years who received the YFV17D yellow fever vaccine. Each CDR3 is given with its conserved first and last residue. D genes are given only for firm matches. Size values are once, few and many counts, or a class for expanded clones, and some rows have none.

cdr3_aa: CSAGLARPGEQFF
cdr3_nt: TGCAGTGCGGGACTAGCCCGACCGGGTGAGCAGTTCTTC
j_call: TRBJ2-1
v_call: TRBV20-1
cdr3_length: 13
d_call: TRBD2
clone_size: NA

cdr3_aa: CASSQWDYGYTF
cdr3_nt: TGTGCCAGCAGCCAGTGGGACTATGGCTACACCTTC
j_call: TRBJ1-2
v_call: TRBV3-1
cdr3_length: 12
d_call: NA
clone_size: many

cdr3_aa: CASSQVIAGANEQFF
cdr3_nt: TGTGCCAGCAGCCAAGTAATAGCAGGGGCGAATGAGCAGTTCTTC
j_call: TRBJ2-1
v_call: TRBV14
cdr3_length: 15
d_call: NA
clone_size: many

cdr3_aa: CSVEGRGREGHNEQFF
cdr3_nt: TGCAGCGTTGAAGGTCGAGGGCGGGAGGGCCACAATGAGCAGTTCTTC
j_call: TRBJ2-1
v_call: TRBV29-1
cdr3_length: 16
d_call: TRBD2
clone_size: many

cdr3_aa: CASGVWGTEAFF
cdr3_nt: TGTGCCAGCGGGGTTTGGGGCACTGAAGCTTTCTTT
j_call: TRBJ1-1
v_call: TRBV6-2/TRBV6-3
cdr3_length: 12
d_call: NA
clone_size: many

cdr3_aa: CASMRTGAYQRESDTQYF
cdr3_nt: TGTGCCAGTATGCGGACAGGAGCTTACCAGCGGGAATCAGATACGCAGTATTTT
j_call: TRBJ2-3
v_call: TRBV19
cdr3_length: 18
d_call: NA
clone_size: many

cdr3_aa: CSARDDNYGYTF
cdr3_nt: TGCAGTGCTAGAGATGATAACTATGGCTACACCTTC
j_call: TRBJ1-2
v_call: TRBV20-1
cdr3_length: 12
d_call: NA
clone_size: many

cdr3_aa: CASSSGPNQPQHF
cdr3_nt: TGTGCCAGCAGCTCCGGCCCCAATCAGCCCCAGCATTTT
j_call: TRBJ1-5
v_call: TRBV5-6
cdr3_length: 13
d_call: NA
clone_size: many

cdr3_aa: CASSLEAGGFGEQFF
cdr3_nt: TGTGCCAGCAGTTTAGAAGCGGGCGGCTTTGGTGAGCAGTTCTTC
j_call: TRBJ2-1
v_call: TRBV12-3/TRBV12-4
cdr3_length: 15
d_call: NA
clone_size: many

cdr3_aa: CASSLGRQDTQYF
cdr3_nt: TGCGCCAGCAGCTTGGGACGACAAGATACGCAGTATTTT
j_call: TRBJ2-3
v_call: TRBV5-1
cdr3_length: 13
d_call: NA
clone_size: few

cdr3_aa: CASSPPQRVAGELFF
cdr3_nt: TGTGCCAGTAGTCCGCCGCAGCGGGTGGCCGGGGAGCTGTTTTTT
j_call: TRBJ2-2
v_call: TRBV19
cdr3_length: 15
d_call: NA
clone_size: many

cdr3_aa: CASSHSPVGGGYTF
cdr3_nt: TGTGCCAGCTCACACAGCCCAGTGGGTGGAGGCTACACCTTC
j_call: TRBJ1-2
v_call: TRBV18
cdr3_length: 14
d_call: NA
clone_size: many

cdr3_aa: CASSQVWGSGTYEQYF
cdr3_nt: TGTGCCAGCAGCCAAGTCTGGGGGAGTGGTACCTACGAGCAGTACTTC
j_call: TRBJ2-7
v_call: TRBV3-1
cdr3_length: 16
d_call: NA
clone_size: many

cdr3_aa: CASSPTAGTSGTDTQYF
cdr3_nt: TGTGCCAGCAGCCCTACGGCGGGTACTAGCGGCACAGATACGCAGTATTTT
j_call: TRBJ2-3
v_call: TRBV12-3/TRBV12-4
cdr3_length: 17
d_call: TRBD2
clone_size: many

cdr3_aa: CASSLFSGGRQSNSGNTIYF
cdr3_nt: TGTGCCAGCAGCCTCTTCTCGGGGGGGCGCCAGAGTAACTCTGGAAACACCATATATTTT
j_call: TRBJ1-3
v_call: TRBV7-6
cdr3_length: 20
d_call: NA
clone_size: many

cdr3_aa: CASSLLTGDLDTQYF
cdr3_nt: TGTGCCAGCAGCCTACTGACAGGGGACTTGGATACGCAGTATTTT
j_call: TRBJ2-3
v_call: TRBV11-1
cdr3_length: 15
d_call: TRBD1
clone_size: many

cdr3_aa: CSARDLRTNTEAFF
cdr3_nt: TGCAGTGCTAGAGATCTGAGGACAAACACTGAAGCTTTCTTT
j_call: TRBJ1-1
v_call: TRBV20-1
cdr3_length: 14
d_call: NA
clone_size: many

cdr3_aa: CASRQGGYNEQFF
cdr3_nt: TGTGCCAGCAGGCAGGGGGGATACAATGAGCAGTTCTTC
j_call: TRBJ2-1
v_call: TRBV12-3/TRBV12-4
cdr3_length: 13
d_call: NA
clone_size: many

cdr3_aa: CASSLRTVNTEAFF
cdr3_nt: TGTGCCAGCAGCTTGAGGACAGTGAACACTGAAGCTTTCTTT
j_call: TRBJ1-1
v_call: TRBV5-5
cdr3_length: 14
d_call: NA
clone_size: many

cdr3_aa: CSARAEDVPRGEQYF
cdr3_nt: TGCAGTGCTAGGGCTGAGGATGTCCCTCGGGGCGAGCAGTACTTC
j_call: TRBJ2-7
v_call: TRBV20-1
cdr3_length: 15
d_call: NA
clone_size: many

cdr3_aa: CAISGAGETQYF
cdr3_nt: TGTGCCATCAGTGGGGCCGGAGAGACCCAGTACTTC
j_call: TRBJ2-5
v_call: TRBV10-3
cdr3_length: 12
d_call: NA
clone_size: many

cdr3_aa: CASSFGARGSGANVLTF
cdr3_nt: TGTGCCAGCAGTTTTGGGGCGCGAGGGTCTGGGGCCAACGTCCTGACTTTC
j_call: TRBJ2-6
v_call: TRBV12-3/TRBV12-4
cdr3_length: 17
d_call: NA
clone_size: many

cdr3_aa: CASSLGTYNEQFF
cdr3_nt: TGTGCCAGCAGCCTTGGGACCTACAATGAGCAGTTCTTC
j_call: TRBJ2-1
v_call: TRBV3-1
cdr3_length: 13
d_call: NA
clone_size: many

cdr3_aa: CASSPGSDEAFF
cdr3_nt: TGTGCCAGCTCACCCGGGTCTGATGAAGCTTTCTTT
j_call: TRBJ1-1
v_call: TRBV18
cdr3_length: 12
d_call: NA
clone_size: many

cdr3_aa: CASSRKETQYF
cdr3_nt: TGTGCCAGCAGCCGGAAAGAGACCCAGTACTTC
j_call: TRBJ2-5
v_call: TRBV3-1
cdr3_length: 11
d_call: NA
clone_size: many

cdr3_aa: CASSQAGGGELFF
cdr3_nt: TGTGCCAGCAGCCAGGCCGGGGGCGGGGAGCTGTTTTTT
j_call: TRBJ2-2
v_call: TRBV5-5
cdr3_length: 13
d_call: NA
clone_size: many

cdr3_aa: CASTAYSNQPQHF
cdr3_nt: TGTGCCAGCACCGCGTATAGCAATCAGCCCCAGCATTTT
j_call: TRBJ1-5
v_call: TRBV28
cdr3_length: 13
d_call: NA
clone_size: many

cdr3_aa: CASSPPIRGADYEQYF
cdr3_nt: TGTGCCAGCTCACCACCGATAAGGGGCGCGGACTACGAGCAGTACTTC
j_call: TRBJ2-7
v_call: TRBV18
cdr3_length: 16
d_call: NA
clone_size: many

cdr3_aa: CASMGQSYEQYF
cdr3_nt: TGTGCCAGCATGGGGCAGTCCTACGAGCAGTACTTC
j_call: TRBJ2-7
v_call: TRBV6-5
cdr3_length: 12
d_call: NA
clone_size: many

cdr3_aa: CASSFSEDYEQYF
cdr3_nt: TGTGCCAGCAGTTTTTCCGAGGACTACGAGCAGTACTTC
j_call: TRBJ2-7
v_call: TRBV27
cdr3_length: 13
d_call: NA
clone_size: many

cdr3_aa: CASSLRAPETQYF
cdr3_nt: TGTGCCAGCAGCTTACGGGCCCCAGAGACCCAGTACTTC
j_call: TRBJ2-5
v_call: TRBV11-2
cdr3_length: 13
d_call: NA
clone_size: NA

cdr3_aa: CASSRTNTAQETQYF
cdr3_nt: TGTGCCAGTAGTAGGACCAACACCGCCCAAGAGACCCAGTACTTC
j_call: TRBJ2-5
v_call: TRBV19
cdr3_length: 15
d_call: NA
clone_size: many

cdr3_aa: CSARATLGLAGFETQYF
cdr3_nt: TGCAGTGCTAGAGCTACGCTCGGACTAGCGGGATTCGAGACCCAGTACTTC
j_call: TRBJ2-5
v_call: TRBV20-1
cdr3_length: 17
d_call: TRBD2
clone_size: many

cdr3_aa: CASSYVMSGSGEQFF
cdr3_nt: TGTGCCAGCAGTTACGTGATGAGCGGGAGCGGTGAGCAGTTCTTC
j_call: TRBJ2-1
v_call: TRBV6-5
cdr3_length: 15
d_call: TRBD2
clone_size: many

cdr3_aa: CASSPGRQKYSYEQYF
cdr3_nt: TGTGCCAGCAGCCCTGGGAGGCAAAAATACTCCTACGAGCAGTACTTC
j_call: TRBJ2-7
v_call: TRBV7-9
cdr3_length: 16
d_call: NA
clone_size: many

cdr3_aa: CASTVAGLQFF
cdr3_nt: TGTGCCAGCACCGTAGCAGGATTGCAGTTCTTC
j_call: TRBJ2-1
v_call: TRBV12-3/TRBV12-4
cdr3_length: 11
d_call: NA
clone_size: many

cdr3_aa: CASSQKWTGVLYSNQPQHF
cdr3_nt: TGTGCCAGCAGTCAAAAGTGGACAGGCGTACTCTATAGCAATCAGCCCCAGCATTTT
j_call: TRBJ1-5
v_call: TRBV6-5
cdr3_length: 19
d_call: TRBD1
clone_size: many

cdr3_aa: CASSPENRVYYGYTF
cdr3_nt: TGCGCCAGCAGCCCCGAAAACAGGGTTTACTATGGCTACACCTTC
j_call: TRBJ1-2
v_call: TRBV4-3
cdr3_length: 15
d_call: NA
clone_size: many

cdr3_aa: CASVTGVEQYF
cdr3_nt: TGTGCCAGCGTGACAGGGGTCGAGCAGTACTTC
j_call: TRBJ2-7
v_call: TRBV5-6
cdr3_length: 11
d_call: TRBD1
clone_size: many

cdr3_aa: CAIKGGSSYNEQFF
cdr3_nt: TGTGCCATCAAAGGGGGCAGCTCCTACAATGAGCAGTTCTTC
j_call: TRBJ2-1
v_call: TRBV10-3
cdr3_length: 14
d_call: TRBD1
clone_size: many

cdr3_aa: CASSRGRRTGEQYF
cdr3_nt: TGCGCCAGCAGCCGGGGACGGAGAACAGGCGAGCAGTACTTC
j_call: TRBJ2-7
v_call: TRBV5-1
cdr3_length: 14
d_call: NA
clone_size: NA

cdr3_aa: CASSERETGELFF
cdr3_nt: TGTGCCAGCAGTGAGCGGGAGACCGGGGAGCTGTTTTTT
j_call: TRBJ2-2
v_call: TRBV5-5
cdr3_length: 13
d_call: TRBD2
clone_size: many

cdr3_aa: CASSQDQASSQETQYF
cdr3_nt: TGCGCCAGCAGCCAAGATCAGGCTAGCAGTCAAGAGACCCAGTACTTC
j_call: TRBJ2-5
v_call: TRBV4-3
cdr3_length: 16
d_call: NA
clone_size: many

cdr3_aa: CASSPSSLRTNEKLFF
cdr3_nt: TGTGCCAGCAGCCCGAGCAGCCTTAGGACTAATGAAAAACTGTTTTTT
j_call: TRBJ1-4
v_call: TRBV12-3/TRBV12-4
cdr3_length: 16
d_call: NA
clone_size: many

cdr3_aa: CASSLDQRGTQYF
cdr3_nt: TGCGCCAGCAGCTTGGATCAGCGGGGGACCCAGTACTTC
j_call: TRBJ2-5
v_call: TRBV5-1
cdr3_length: 13
d_call: TRBD2
clone_size: many

cdr3_aa: CASSYLAGAWETQYF
cdr3_nt: TGTGCCAGCAGTTACCTCGCGGGAGCTTGGGAGACCCAGTACTTC
j_call: TRBJ2-5
v_call: TRBV6-2/TRBV6-3
cdr3_length: 15
d_call: TRBD2
clone_size: many

cdr3_aa: CASSPASETQYF
cdr3_nt: TGTGCCAGCAGCCCAGCTTCCGAGACCCAGTACTTC
j_call: TRBJ2-5
v_call: TRBV7-2
cdr3_length: 12
d_call: NA
clone_size: NA

cdr3_aa: CSVVGGAPYNEQFF
cdr3_nt: TGCAGCGTTGTTGGGGGAGCTCCCTACAATGAGCAGTTCTTC
j_call: TRBJ2-1
v_call: TRBV29-1
cdr3_length: 14
d_call: NA
clone_size: many

cdr3_aa: CSAPPLATDTQYF
cdr3_nt: TGCAGTGCCCCTCCGTTGGCCACAGATACGCAGTATTTT
j_call: TRBJ2-3
v_call: TRBV20-1
cdr3_length: 13
d_call: NA
clone_size: many

cdr3_aa: CASKISGTHNEQFF
cdr3_nt: TGTGCCAGCAAGATTAGCGGGACCCACAATGAGCAGTTCTTC
j_call: TRBJ2-1
v_call: TRBV7-2
cdr3_length: 14
d_call: TRBD2
clone_size: many